This TCR beta chain was identified during a study of tumor-infiltrating lymphocytes in primary liver carcinoma. Study outcomes and limitations: Tumor-adjacent and tumor-blood pairs overlapped less than tumor region pairs did. Bulk unsorted material prevented CD4+ and CD8+ repertoire comparison.

This clonotype was detected only a few times. Its target is unknown. The input was 450 to 550 ng total RNA; TCR beta cDNA was made from it with a constant-region primer. For TCR beta, libraries were produced by three nested multiplex PCR rounds using slightly modified ARM-PCR. TCRdb re-derived calls from the multiplex PCR reads in MiXCR, one entry per CDR3 protein. The table records around 330,000 distinct CDR3 sequences, approximately 65% of them present only once. Germline DNA was extracted too, while blood RNA derived from unsorted whole blood. These patients lived with chronic HBV infection and had never been treated. The sample consisted of peripheral blood. This receptor was obtained from a middle-aged man with primary liver carcinoma and hepatitis B virus infection.

The CDR3 loop is CASSSFRDTQYF. The CDR3 DNA sequence: TGTGCCAGCAGTTCCTTCCGGGATACGCAGTATTTT. The rearrangement uses TRBV28 and TRBJ2-3; D unclear. In germline, CDR1 is MDHEN, CDR2 SYDVKM. The ends were cut back, 4 bases at V and 6 bases at J, with 8 bases in the middle. The CDR3 is 12 amino acids.